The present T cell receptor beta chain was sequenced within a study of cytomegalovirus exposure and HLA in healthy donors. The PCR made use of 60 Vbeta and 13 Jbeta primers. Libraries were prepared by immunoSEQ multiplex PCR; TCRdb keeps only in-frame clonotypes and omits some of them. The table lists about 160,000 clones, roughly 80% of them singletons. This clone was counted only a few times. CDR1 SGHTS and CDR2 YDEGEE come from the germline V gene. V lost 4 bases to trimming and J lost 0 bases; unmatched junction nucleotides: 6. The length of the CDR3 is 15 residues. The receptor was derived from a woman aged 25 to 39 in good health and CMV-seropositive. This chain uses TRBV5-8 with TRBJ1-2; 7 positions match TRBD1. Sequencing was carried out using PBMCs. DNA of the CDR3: TGTGCCAGCAGCATAACCGGGACAGCTAACTATGGCTACACCTTC. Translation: CASSITGTANYGYTF. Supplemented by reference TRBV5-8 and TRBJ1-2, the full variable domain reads EAGVTQSPTHLIKTRGQQATLRCSPISGHTSVYWYQQALGLGLQFLLWYDEGEERNRGNFPPRFSGRQFPNYSSELNVNALELEDSALYLCASSITGTANYGYTFGSGTRLTVV.